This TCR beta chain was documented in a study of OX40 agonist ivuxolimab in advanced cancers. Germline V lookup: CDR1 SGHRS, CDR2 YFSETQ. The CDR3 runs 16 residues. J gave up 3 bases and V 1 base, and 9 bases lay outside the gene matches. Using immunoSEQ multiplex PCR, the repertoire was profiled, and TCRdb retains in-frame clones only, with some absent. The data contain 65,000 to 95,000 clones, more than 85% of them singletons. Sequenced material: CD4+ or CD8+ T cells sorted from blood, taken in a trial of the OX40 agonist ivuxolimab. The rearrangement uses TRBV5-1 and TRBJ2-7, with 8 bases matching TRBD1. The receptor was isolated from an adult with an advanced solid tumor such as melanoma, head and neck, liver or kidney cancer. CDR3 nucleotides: TGCGCCAGCAGCTTGCAGCCAGGGGGCATAGGCTACGAGCAGTACTTC. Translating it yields CASSLQPGGIGYEQYF.